Presented here are 19 T cell receptor beta chains from one specimen sequenced in a study of beta chain features in type 1 diabetes. Study results and caveats: People with Type 1 diabetes carried modestly yet significantly shorter TCRB CDR3s in all four CD4+ subsets.

For these TCRs, the target antigens are not known. The whole isolated RNA underwent reverse transcription, so sequencing captured expressed TCRB transcripts. The assay was immunoSEQ multiplex PCR, and TCRdb's table has in-frame clones only and misses some. The sample records 150,000 to 200,000 clones, roughly 9% being singletons. The specimen was central memory CD4+ T cells from blood. The source is a woman under 40 with type 1 diabetes.

This clone was detected a few times. The V gene is TRBV11-3, the J gene TRBJ2-3; 9 bases align to TRBD2. Germline lookup yields CDR1 SGHNT and CDR2 YENEEA. The V and J ends lost 3 bases and 0 bases, in that order; junction bases with no gene match: 4. The CDR3 length is 16 residues. The CDR3 bases are TGTGCCAGCAGCTTGCCTAGCGGGATAAGCACAGATACGCAGTATTTT. Its translation: CASSLPSGISTDTQYF.

In this sample, this clone turned up a few times. The gene calls are TRBV4-1 and TRBJ2-2, with D tentatively TRBD1 (6 bases). The V gene lost 1 base and the J gene lost 2 bases, with 11 bases spanning the gap. Germline loops: CDR1 MGHRA, CDR2 YSYEKL. The CDR3 extends over 16 amino acids. The CDR3 protein is CASSQGAGDNTGELFF. The CDR3 bases are TGCGCCAGCAGCCAAGGGGCAGGGGATAACACCGGGGAGCTGTTTTTT.

This clone has more than one count but fewer than ten. The chain has TRBV27 and TRBJ2-7; D gene ambiguous. Between the trimmed V and J ends, which lost 8 bases and 0 bases, there was a span of 17 bases. Germline assignment: CDR1 MNHEY and CDR2 SMNVEV (reference sequence). The CDR3 extends over 15 amino acids. CDR3 in DNA: TGTGCCAGCGCCATCCGGTTCCTGAGCTCCTACGAGCAGTACTTC. Its translation: CASAIRFLSSYEQYF.

This clone was picked up a small number of times. The chain couples TRBV30 to TRBJ1-2; D remains ambiguous. Trimming stripped 7 bases from V and 3 bases from J, with 9 bases between. Germline CDR1 GTSNPN, CDR2 SVGIG (reference sequence). The CDR3 sequence is 11 residues long. CDR3 coding DNA: TGTGCCTCCACGACATACTATGGCTACACCTTC. Protein: CASTTYYGYTF.

This clone was seen more than once but under ten times. The chain combines TRBV7-9 with TRBJ1-2; D gene uncertain. The V end was cut by 6 bases, the J end by 3 bases, with 17 bases between. Germline-derived CDR1 and CDR2 are SEHNR and FQNEAQ (reference sequence). The CDR3 is made up of 15 amino acids. The DNA for the CDR3 is TGTGCCAGCAGTTTATCCGCCGTGAGGGACTATGGCTACACCTTC. Translating gives CASSLSAVRDYGYTF.

The rearrangement joins TRBV9 to TRBJ1-2; D is possibly TRBD1 (5 bases). The CDR3 sequence is 14 residues long. V shed 4 bases and J shed 8 bases, with 18 bases lying between them. From germline, CDR1 is SGDLS and CDR2 YYNGEE. In DNA, the CDR3 is TGTGCCAGCAGCTCCGACAGCTATGGTGGCGGCTACACCTTC. Translation gives CASSSDSYGGGYTF.

The chain uses TRBV4-1 and TRBJ2-7, with 12 bases that match TRBD2. Trimming at V came to 0 bases and at J to 4 bases, leaving 7 bases not matched to a gene. The length of the CDR3 is 17 residues. CDR1 is MGHRA, CDR2 YSYEKL, per germline. The chain's CDR3 is CASSQDSTSGSSYEQYF. The CDR3 DNA reads TGCGCCAGCAGCCAAGATTCGACTAGCGGGAGTTCATACGAGCAGTACTTC.

This chain joins TRBV15 and TRBJ1-1, with D hard to call. CDR1 LNHNV and CDR2 YYDKDF come from the germline V gene (reference sequence). The V end lost 0 bases, the J end lost 7 bases, and 9 bases lay between the germline ends. The CDR3 length is 13 residues. Written as DNA, the CDR3 is TGTGCCACCAGCAGAGAAAATCAGAATGAAGCTTTCTTT. It yields the protein CATSRENQNEAFF.

The sample holds a few counts of this clone. The rearrangement links TRBV7-2 to TRBJ1-3; 8 bases agree with TRBD1. Germline V gene sequence: CDR1 SGHTA, CDR2 FQGNSA. Germline trimming cut 4 bases from V and 4 bases from J; bases unmatched to any gene: 6. This CDR3 has 15 amino acids. CDR3 coding DNA: TGTGCCAGCAGCTCCAGGACAGGGCTCGGAAACACCATATATTTT. Translating it yields CASSSRTGLGNTIYF.

This chain links TRBV11-3 with TRBJ2-3; D is unclear. Trimming removed 0 bases at V and 7 bases at J, with 5 bases between. This CDR3 region has 12 residues. Germline-derived CDR1 and CDR2 are SGHNT and YENEEA. The CDR3 bases are TGTGCCAGCAGCTTAGACCAAAATACGCAGTATTTT. This gives the protein CASSLDQNTQYF. The whole variable domain, remainder taken from reference TRBV11-3 and TRBJ2-3, is EAGVVQSPRYKIIEKKQPVAFWCNPISGHNTLYWYLQNLGQGPELLIRYENEEAVDDSQLPKDRFSAERLKGVDSTLKIQPAELGDSAVYLCASSLDQNTQYFGPGTRLTVL.

This sequence joins TRBV30 and TRBJ1-2; no firm D call. V was pared by 4 bases and J by 4 bases, with 16 bases between. The CDR3 consists of 14 residues. Germline CDR1 reads GTSNPN; CDR2 reads SVGIG (reference sequence). The CDR3 sequence: CAWTLVTSGYGYTF. CDR3 nucleotide sequence: TGTGCCTGGACCCTTGTTACTAGCGGCTATGGCTACACCTTC. The variable domain in full, completed from reference TRBV30 and TRBJ1-2, reads SQTIHQWPATLVQPVGSPLSLECTVEGTSNPNLYWYRQAAGRGLQLLFYSVGIGQISSEVPQNLSASRPQDRQFILSSKKLLLSDSGFYLCAWTLVTSGYGYTFGSGTRLTVV.

The chain couples TRBV28 to TRBJ1-1; 7 nucleotides match TRBD1. With V trimmed by 5 bases and J by 11 bases, 8 bases remained unmatched. Germline values: CDR1 MDHEN, CDR2 SYDVKM. The CDR3 runs 12 residues. The CDR3 DNA follows: TGTGCCAGCAGTCCCTGGACAGGATGGGCTTTCTTT. Translated, it gives CASSPWTGWAFF.

V is TRBV30 and J is TRBJ2-5; D call uncertain. Trimming took 1 base from V and 5 from J, leaving 8 bases between them. The germline V gene encodes CDR1 GTSNPN and CDR2 SVGIG (reference sequence). The CDR3 has 12 residues. The CDR3 sequence: CAWSGQPETQYF. Here the CDR3 DNA reads TGTGCCTGGAGTGGACAACCGGAGACCCAGTACTTC. Combining the CDR3 with reference TRBV30 and TRBJ2-5 gives the whole variable domain SQTIHQWPATLVQPVGSPLSLECTVEGTSNPNLYWYRQAAGRGLQLLFYSVGIGQISSEVPQNLSASRPQDRQFILSSKKLLLSDSGFYLCAWSGQPETQYFGPGTRLLVL.

The V call is TRBV7-9, the J call TRBJ2-3, with 7 bases identical to TRBD2. The CDR3 runs 19 residues. The germline V gene has CDR1 SEHNR and CDR2 FQNEAQ (reference sequence). The V gene end was trimmed by 4 bases and the J gene end by 2 bases; junction bases not matched to a gene: 18. CDR3 protein: CASSSEPRRRETPTDTQYF. The CDR3 nucleotides read TGTGCCAGCAGCTCAGAACCCCGCCGGCGGGAGACCCCCACAGATACGCAGTATTTT.

The genes are TRBV6-6 and TRBJ2-7, with unresolved D. Germline-derived CDR1 and CDR2 are MNHNY and SVGAGI (reference sequence). The CDR3 is made up of 13 amino acids. Trimming took 7 bases from V and 0 from J, leaving 10 bases between them. The CDR3 here is CASIKAGSYEQYF. CDR3 coding DNA: TGTGCCAGCATCAAAGCTGGCTCCTACGAGCAGTACTTC.

This clone was seen only a few times. This chain connects TRBV7-8 to TRBJ1-1; D gene unclear. The CDR3 covers 14 residues. In germline, CDR1 is SGHVS, CDR2 FQNEAQ. Trimming took 1 base from V and 4 from J, leaving 10 bases between them. The CDR3 is CASSLVPGATEAFF. Written as DNA, the CDR3 is TGTGCCAGCAGCTTAGTTCCGGGAGCCACTGAAGCTTTCTTT.

The chain employs TRBV5-1 and TRBJ2-5, with TRBD2 matching over 10 bases. Trimming at V came to 4 bases and at J to 1 base, leaving 7 bases not matched to a gene. The CDR3 consists of 16 residues. Germline CDR1 SGHRS, CDR2 YFSETQ. CDR3 coding DNA: TGCGCCAGCAGCCAATCTAGCGGGAGAGGCCAAGAGACCCAGTACTTC. Protein: CASSQSSGRGQETQYF.

The table lists this clone with a few counts. This chain joins TRBV19 and TRBJ2-5, with D possibly being TRBD2 (6 bases). This CDR3 has 15 amino acids. Germline values: CDR1 LNHDA, CDR2 SQIVND (reference sequence). V was shortened by 5 bases and J by 3 bases, with 16 bases between the two germline ends. For the CDR3, the DNA is TGTGCCAGTAGTTTTTGGACTACGCAAGAAGAGACCCAGTACTTC. This encodes CASSFWTTQEETQYF.

J is TRBJ1-2 and V is TRBV6-6, with a weak D call TRBD1 (5 bases). The CDR3 runs 15 residues. Germline-derived CDR1 and CDR2 are MNHNY and SVGAGI (reference sequence). Between the trimmed V and J ends, which lost 2 bases and 4 bases, there was a span of 14 bases. CDR3: CASSYRRQSSYGYTF. CDR3 coding DNA: TGTGCCAGCAGTTACCGACGACAGTCGAGCTATGGCTACACCTTC.